A single sample is the source of the 32 T cell receptor beta chains below, sequenced in a study of vaccination effects on CD4 cells after COVID-19 (dated by TCRdb to between 2020 and 2023). The receptor library was made with the immunoSEQ multiplex PCR assay. Entries here come from immuneACCESS through TCRdb and include only in-frame sequences with V and J called. Some clones fail to appear in such tables; in the studies checked, an unresolved V gene covers under half of the shortfall, and the cause of the remainder is unknown. The sample contains almost 70,000 clones, around 74% of them found a single time. Clones ranked in the top ten supply about 1.4% of the sample. Their cognate antigens are unknown. In the ViraFEST assay, PBMC were stimulated with viral peptide pools, and TCR sequencing was then used to find antigen-specific CD4+ T cell clonotypes based on their expansion. After less than 13 days of culture, CD4+ T cells were isolated with the EasySep CD4+ T cell isolation kit. Two doses of either the BNT162b2 or the mRNA-1273 mRNA SARS-CoV-2 vaccine were administered to participants.

Source: CD4+ T cells from PBMCs cultured with HCoV-229E spike peptides, taken after COVID-19 vaccination. The cell subset or site label for this specimen denotes: HCoV-229E spike overlapping peptide pool stimulation. These receptors were obtained from a human donor who received a COVID-19 vaccine.

The V gene is TRBV3-1 (or the pseudogene TRBV3-2), the J gene TRBJ1-2; the match to TRBD1 covers 7 bases. CDR1 is LGHDT, CDR2 YNNKEL, per germline (reference sequence). V lost 3 bases, J lost 2 bases, and 3 bases stayed unmatched. CDR3 length: 14 amino acids. In DNA form, the CDR3 reads TGTGCCAGCAGCCACCCGACAGGGAACTATGGCTACACCTTC. Encoded protein: CASSHPTGNYGYTF.

This clone was counted a few times. This sequence joins TRBV10-3 and TRBJ2-2, with TRBD1 matching over 9 bases. V was clipped by 5 bases and J by 6 bases; unmatched bases: 7. The CDR3 has 15 amino acids. CDR1 is ENHRY, CDR2 SYGVKD, per germline. The CDR3 loop reads CAISPGQGLAGELFF. For the CDR3, the DNA is TGTGCCATCAGTCCTGGACAGGGGTTAGCCGGGGAGCTGTTTTTT.

CDR3 nucleotide sequence: TGTGCCAGCAGTCGTAGCGGAGATTACGAGCAGTACGTC. Translation: CASSRSGDYEQYV. The chain couples TRBV27 to TRBJ2-7; maybe TRBD2 (6 bases). V was shortened by 5 bases and J by 4 bases, with 12 bases between the two germline ends. This CDR3 region has 13 residues. Germline lookup yields CDR1 MNHEY and CDR2 SMNVEV (reference sequence).

The chain joins TRBV7-8 to TRBJ2-5, with 11 bases fitting TRBD2. V lost 4 bases to trimming and J lost 7 bases; unmatched junction nucleotides: 11. The CDR3 totals 16 residues. The germline gives CDR1 SGHVS, CDR2 FQNEAQ. The CDR3 sequence is CASSSWVAGGRGTQYF. In DNA form, the CDR3 reads TGTGCCAGCAGCTCCTGGGTAGCGGGGGGGCGTGGGACCCAGTACTTC.

This clone was found many times. V gene TRBV5-5 combines with J gene TRBJ1-5, with a weak D call TRBD1 (6 bases). In germline, CDR1 is SGHKS, CDR2 YYEKEE (reference sequence). The CDR3 spans 18 residues. Between the trimmed V and J ends, which lost 1 base and 7 bases, there was a span of 24 bases. The CDR3 spells CASSLFTTLQGGEQPQHF. The CDR3 bases are TGTGCCAGCAGCTTGTTCACTACCCTACAGGGAGGAGAGCAGCCCCAGCATTTT.

The rearrangement joins TRBV6-5 to TRBJ1-2; 11 bases are a match to TRBD1. Germline CDR1 and CDR2: MNHEY and SVGAGI. CDR3 size: 13 residues. V gave up 6 bases and J gave up 7 bases; unmatched junction bases: 4. CDR3 protein: CASRDRGRRGYTF. CDR3 sequence (DNA): TGTGCCAGCAGGGACAGGGGGCGGCGTGGCTACACCTTC.

This rearrangement joins TRBV10-1 to TRBJ2-2, with a possible D match to TRBD1 (5 bases). V was shortened by 2 bases and J by 1 base, with 5 bases between the two germline ends. The CDR3 totals 14 residues. Per germline, CDR1 WNHNN and CDR2 SYGVQD (reference sequence). The CDR3 region has the DNA TGCGCCAGCAGTGAGGGACAGAACACCGGGGAGCTGTTTTTT. Protein product: CASSEGQNTGELFF.

The chain has TRBV29-1 and TRBJ1-2, with 7 nucleotides matching TRBD1. This CDR3 contains 12 residues. The germline V gene encodes CDR1 SQVTM and CDR2 ANQGSEA. The junction had 4 bases not matched to a gene; V was cut back by 5 bases and J by 4 bases. As DNA, the CDR3 is TGCAGCGTTACGGACAGGATCTATGGCTACACCTTC. This gives the protein CSVTDRIYGYTF. Combining the CDR3 with reference TRBV29-1 and TRBJ1-2 gives the whole variable domain SAVISQKPSRDICQRGTSLTIQCQVDSQVTMMFWYRQQPGQSLTLIATANQGSEATYESGFVIDKFPISRPNLTFSTLTVSNMSPEDSSIYLCSVTDRIYGYTFGSGTRLTVV.

The V gene is TRBV5-1, the J gene TRBJ2-3; D gene ambiguous. V was pared by 3 bases and J by 1 base, with 9 bases between. Germline V gene data show CDR1 as SGHRS and CDR2 as YFSETQ. This CDR3 spans 14 amino acids. The CDR3 spells CASSSLGGTDTQYF. DNA of the CDR3: TGCGCCAGCAGCTCCCTCGGAGGCACAGATACGCAGTATTTT.

The chain employs TRBV24-1 and TRBJ2-5, with D uncertain. This CDR3 contains 14 residues. CDR1 KGHDR and CDR2 SFDVKD come from the germline V gene. V was clipped by 2 bases and J by 5 bases, with 11 bases between them. The CDR3 here is CATSDSRRAETQYF. The CDR3 region has the DNA TGTGCCACCAGTGATTCACGAAGGGCGGAGACCCAGTACTTC.

The J gene is TRBJ2-3, the V gene TRBV29-1; 10 nucleotides line up with TRBD2. CDR1 is SQVTM and CDR2 is ANQGSEA in the germline V gene. This CDR3 spans 15 amino acids. V lost 6 bases to trimming and J lost 1 base; unmatched junction nucleotides: 7. The CDR3, as DNA: TGCAGCGTAACCGGGCTAGCGGGGGGCACAGATACGCAGTATTTT. Protein sequence: CSVTGLAGGTDTQYF.

The V call is TRBV2, the J call TRBJ1-5; D is ambiguous. Trimming took 3 bases from V and 5 from J, leaving 11 bases between them. The CDR3 runs 14 residues. In germline, CDR1 is SNHLY, CDR2 FYNNEI. The DNA of the CDR3 is TGTGCCAGCAGTGACAGGATTAATGATCAGCCCCAGCATTTT. Residues: CASSDRINDQPQHF.

This clone was counted a single time. The V and J genes are TRBV19 and TRBJ2-2, with D possibly TRBD1 on 6 matching bases. Trimming took off 3 bases at V and 5 bases at J, with 13 bases between the two ends. Germline lookup yields CDR1 LNHDA and CDR2 SQIVND (reference sequence). The CDR3 totals 15 residues. The CDR3 DNA reads TGTGCCAGTAGTATTCTCAGGGGTGGTACCGGGGAGCTGTTTTTT. Protein sequence: CASSILRGGTGELFF.

This clone has more than one count but fewer than ten. The chain couples TRBV3-1 (or the pseudogene TRBV3-2) to TRBJ2-2; the D gene is possibly TRBD2 (6 bases). Trimming stripped 5 bases from V and 7 bases from J, with 11 bases between. The length of the CDR3 is 13 residues. The V gene's germline CDR1 is LGHDT and CDR2 YNNKEL (reference sequence). The CDR3 protein is CASSIAGGGELFF. CDR3 sequence (DNA): TGTGCCAGCAGCATAGCCGGGGGCGGGGAGCTGTTTTTT.

The chain links TRBV19 to TRBJ1-1; D is uncertain. CDR3 length: 13 amino acids. Germline CDR1 reads LNHDA; CDR2 reads SQIVND (reference sequence). V was clipped by 7 bases and J by 4 bases, with 13 bases between them. In DNA, the CDR3 is TGTGCCAGTATGGCTCTGCGTGGCACTGAAGCTTTCTTT. Its protein product is CASMALRGTEAFF. The full variable domain, its missing parts supplied by reference TRBV19 and TRBJ1-1, is DGGITQSPKYLFRKEGQNVTLSCEQNLNHDAMYWYRQDPGQGLRLIYYSQIVNDFQKGDIAEGYSVSREKKESFPLTVTSAQKNPTAFYLCASMALRGTEAFFGQGTRLTVV.

The CDR3, as DNA: TGTGCCTGGAGCCATTTGGCCAGGGATCGAGAGACCCAGTACTTC. Translating it yields CAWSHLARDRETQYF. The V gene is TRBV30, the J gene TRBJ2-5; maybe TRBD1 (5 bases). The CDR3 has 15 residues. The germline V and J ends were trimmed by 3 bases and 4 bases, with 18 bases remaining between them. Germline-derived CDR1 and CDR2 are GTSNPN and SVGIG (reference sequence).

This clone was observed once. CDR3 in DNA: TGTGCCACCAGTGACCCAACTAGAGGGAACACTGAAGCTTTCTTT. It yields the protein CATSDPTRGNTEAFF. The chain is built from TRBV24-1 and TRBJ1-1; the D is unclear. V was clipped by 4 bases and J by 1 base, with 12 bases between them. The germline V gene encodes CDR1 KGHDR and CDR2 SFDVKD. CDR3 length: 15 residues.

V usage is TRBV4-3 and J usage is TRBJ1-6; 9 bases align to TRBD1. The CDR3 is 15 residues long. Germline loops: CDR1 LGHNA, CDR2 YSLEER. Trimming at V came to 9 bases and at J to 8 bases, leaving 11 bases not matched to a gene. The CDR3 DNA sequence: TGCGCCAGGGTCATAAACAGGGGGCCTGATTCACCCCTCCACTTT. Amino acids: CARVINRGPDSPLHF.

This chain joins TRBV5-4 and TRBJ2-5; D is possibly TRBD1 (8 bases). With 5 bases removed from V and 9 bases from J, the gap between germline ends came to 17 bases. Germline V gene lookup returns CDR1 SGHNT and CDR2 YYREEE (reference sequence). The CDR3 runs 13 residues. The CDR3 nucleotides read TGTGCCAGCAGAACGGACAGGGAGGGGGCCCAGTACTTC. Protein: CASRTDREGAQYF.

This clone showed up just once. The chain is built from TRBV4-1 and TRBJ1-2; a possible D gene is TRBD1 (5 bases). The V gene lost 0 bases and the J gene lost 5 bases, with 19 bases spanning the gap. From germline, CDR1 is MGHRA and CDR2 YSYEKL. This CDR3 spans 17 amino acids. The CDR3 DNA sequence: TGCGCCAGCAGCCAAGATATTAGTGTTTCCAGGGCGTATGGCTACACCTTC. This sequence encodes CASSQDISVSRAYGYTF.

CDR3 DNA: TGTGCCAGTAGCCCCCAGAGCTCATGGGGTGAGCAGTTCTTC. It codes for CASSPQSSWGEQFF. This rearrangement joins TRBV19 to TRBJ2-1; D gene ambiguous. Germline V gene sequence: CDR1 LNHDA, CDR2 SQIVND (reference sequence). The CDR3 sequence is 14 residues long. The V end lost 6 bases, the J end lost 9 bases, and 18 bases lay between the germline ends.

The chain uses TRBV19 and TRBJ2-2; D is perhaps TRBD2 (5 bases). Germline V gene sequence: CDR1 LNHDA, CDR2 SQIVND (reference sequence). The CDR3 contains 15 residues. Trimming cost V 2 bases and J 4 bases, with 11 bases left between them. The CDR3 protein is CASSISLATTGELFF. In DNA form, the CDR3 reads TGTGCCAGTAGTATAAGCCTAGCAACCACCGGGGAGCTGTTTTTT.

This chain connects TRBV28 to TRBJ1-2; D gene unclear. The CDR3 extends over 13 amino acids. V gave up 6 bases and J gave up 9 bases, with 17 bases separating them. Germline CDR1 and CDR2: MDHEN and SYDVKM. The CDR3 loop is CASSLFNPRSYTF. The DNA for the CDR3 is TGTGCCAGCAGCTTGTTTAACCCCAGAAGCTACACCTTC.

The CDR3 sequence: CASSSPSGVIYEQYV. In DNA form, the CDR3 reads TGTGCCAGCAGCTCTCCTAGCGGGGTGATTTACGAGCAGTACGTC. V and J are TRBV28 and TRBJ2-7; 9 bases align to TRBD2. CDR1 is MDHEN and CDR2 is SYDVKM in the germline V gene. Trimming took 6 bases from V and 4 from J; bases not matched to a gene: 10. The CDR3 is 15 amino acids.

The DNA for the CDR3 is TGCAGCGTTGAAGGTCACGCGGGCTCCTACAATGAGCAGTTCTTC. Protein sequence: CSVEGHAGSYNEQFF. The rearrangement links TRBV29-1 to TRBJ2-1, with D perhaps TRBD2 (5 bases). CDR1 is SQVTM, CDR2 ANQGSEA, per germline. The CDR3 consists of 15 residues. V was shortened by 1 base and J by 0 bases, with 10 bases between the two germline ends.

The chain combines TRBV10-2 with TRBJ1-2; the D gene is possibly TRBD1 (6 bases). Trimming left V 3 bases short and J 1 base short, with 15 bases between. CDR1 WSHSY and CDR2 SAAADI come from the germline V gene. The CDR3 runs 16 residues. CDR3 coding DNA: TGCGCCAGCAGTGACTCTCCGGGACAACATAACTATGGCTACACCTTC. Protein product: CASSDSPGQHNYGYTF.

The chain uses TRBV4-1 and TRBJ2-3; D gene unclear. CDR1 and CDR2 (germline): MGHRA, YSYEKL. The V gene lost 1 base and the J gene lost 6 bases, with 11 bases spanning the gap. The CDR3 has 14 amino acids. The CDR3 DNA is TGCGCCAGCAGCCAAGCAGACCGACCGGATACGCAGTATTTT. This sequence encodes CASSQADRPDTQYF.

This sequence joins TRBV24-1 and TRBJ1-2; D uncertain. Germline assignment: CDR1 KGHDR and CDR2 SFDVKD. V shed 4 bases and J shed 3 bases, with 8 bases lying between them. The CDR3 is 13 residues long. The CDR3 DNA reads TGTGCCACCAGTGAAAACGGACACTATGGCTACACCTTC. As protein: CATSENGHYGYTF.

The chain has TRBV6-2 or TRBV6-3 and TRBJ1-2; no reliable D call. The CDR3 covers 15 residues. V was clipped by 0 bases and J by 5 bases, with 13 bases between them. CDR1 is MNHEY and CDR2 is SVGEGT in the germline V gene. The CDR3 loop reads CASSYSSDKIYGYTF. The CDR3 DNA follows: TGTGCCAGCAGTTACTCGAGCGACAAGATTTATGGCTACACCTTC.

The rearrangement links TRBV3-1 (or the pseudogene TRBV3-2) to TRBJ2-1; D uncertain. V was pared by 2 bases and J by 4 bases, with 12 bases between. This CDR3 comprises 15 residues. Germline CDR1 reads LGHDT; CDR2 reads YNNKEL (reference sequence). DNA of the CDR3: TGTGCCAGCAGCCAAACCCTGAATCAATACAATGAGCAGTTCTTC. This gives the protein CASSQTLNQYNEQFF.

This rearrangement joins TRBV2 to TRBJ1-2; D remains unclear. Germline CDR1 reads SNHLY; CDR2 reads FYNNEI. The V end was cut by 2 bases, the J end by 4 bases, with 14 bases between. The CDR3 has 15 residues. The CDR3 sequence: CASSESMEGFYGYTF. CDR3 coding DNA: TGTGCCAGCAGTGAAAGTATGGAGGGATTCTATGGCTACACCTTC.

The V and J genes are TRBV6-2 or TRBV6-3 and TRBJ1-5; D remains unclear. The germline V and J ends were trimmed by 0 bases and 4 bases, with 10 bases remaining between them. The germline CDR1 and CDR2 sequences are MNHEY and SVGEGT. The CDR3 runs to 15 residues. The CDR3 protein is CASSYSNALNQPQHF. Here the CDR3 DNA reads TGTGCCAGCAGTTACTCGAATGCTTTAAATCAGCCCCAGCATTTT.